The 30 T cell receptor beta chains below come from one sample, sequenced in a study of cytomegalovirus exposure and HLA in healthy donors (dated by TCRdb to 2016 to 2017). Library generation was performed with the immunoSEQ multiplex PCR assay. For the multiplex PCR, a mixture combining 60 forward primers for TCR Vbeta segments and 13 reverse primers for TCR Jbeta segments was used. TCRdb holds this immuneACCESS table with in-frame rearrangements only. Some clones are missing; in checked studies, unresolved V genes explain under half, and the rest has no known cause. This sample lists about 110,000 clones; roughly four fifths were detected once. Approximately 1.3% of the sample is taken by the ten largest. Sample: PBMCs. The receptors here all came from a woman in her 30s in good health and CMV-seronegative.

The chain uses TRBV6-5 and TRBJ2-3; TRBD1 might be the D (5 bases). The length of the CDR3 is 15 residues. V was pared by 2 bases and J by 2 bases, with 11 bases between. Per germline, CDR1 MNHEY and CDR2 SVGAGI. The CDR3 nucleotides read TGTGCCAGCAGTTACAAGGGGTTATCCACAGATACGCAGTATTTT. The encoded protein is CASSYKGLSTDTQYF.

The CDR3 reads CASSGQGTEAFF. The CDR3 DNA follows: TGTGCCAGCAGCGGACAGGGGACTGAAGCTTTCTTT. The rearrangement uses TRBV7-9 and TRBJ1-1; 9 bases line up with TRBD1. Unmatched junction bases numbered 0, after V lost 5 bases and J lost 5 bases. Germline values: CDR1 SEHNR, CDR2 FQNEAQ (reference sequence). The CDR3 totals 12 residues.

This chain links TRBV7-9 with TRBJ2-7; 7 bases agree with TRBD2. This CDR3 has 13 amino acids. Germline assignment: CDR1 SEHNR and CDR2 FQNEAQ (reference sequence). J was trimmed by 3 bases and V by 5 bases; bases with no gene match: 4. DNA for the CDR3: TGTGCCAGCAGCGGGGAGGGGATCTACGAGCAGTACTTC. Its translation: CASSGEGIYEQYF.

The chain employs TRBV5-8 and TRBJ1-2; no clear D. The CDR3 is 11 residues long. V shed 6 bases and J shed 6 bases, with 9 bases lying between them. Germline loops: CDR1 SGHTS, CDR2 YDEGEE. CDR3: CASNLVNGYTF. Here the CDR3 DNA reads TGTGCCAGCAACCTAGTCAATGGCTACACCTTC.

This clone turned up a few times. This chain uses TRBV6-5 with TRBJ1-1; D is ambiguous. Germline loops: CDR1 MNHEY, CDR2 SVGAGI. V was pared by 6 bases and J by 7 bases, with 9 bases between. The CDR3 sequence is 11 residues long. CDR3 bases: TGTGCCAGCAGACGAAGAGATGAAGCTTTCTTT. This codes for CASRRRDEAFF.

This chain links TRBV7-3 with TRBJ1-1; D gene uncertain. The CDR3 extends over 15 amino acids. V lost 5 bases, J lost 6 bases, and 19 bases lay in between. In germline, CDR1 is SGHTA, CDR2 FQGTGA. As DNA, the CDR3 is TGTGCCAGCAGCCCAAGCCGGCGGCCCGACTCTGAAGCTTTCTTT. Its protein is CASSPSRRPDSEAFF. The full variable domain, completed using reference TRBV7-3 and TRBJ1-1, is GAGVSQTPSNKVTEKGKYVELRCDPISGHTALYWYRQSLGQGPEFLIYFQGTGAADDSGLPNDRFFAVRPEGSVSTLKIQRTERGDSAVYLCASSPSRRPDSEAFFGQGTRLTVV.

This chain joins TRBV10-3 and TRBJ1-5; tentatively, D is TRBD1 (5 bases). V gave up 4 bases and J gave up 0 bases, with 10 bases separating them. This CDR3 contains 15 residues. Germline V gene data show CDR1 as ENHRY and CDR2 as SYGVKD. CDR3 DNA sequence: TGTGCCATCAGTGGGACCGGACATAGCAATCAGCCCCAGCATTTT. This translates into CAISGTGHSNQPQHF.

V usage is TRBV19 and J usage is TRBJ1-1, with 8 positions matching TRBD1. Germline lookup yields CDR1 LNHDA and CDR2 SQIVND (reference sequence). This CDR3 region has 12 residues. Trimming at V came to 6 bases and at J to 6 bases, leaving 3 bases not matched to a gene. CDR3 DNA: TGTGCCAGTAGGACAGGGGAGGCTGAAGCTTTCTTT. Translating it yields CASRTGEAEAFF.

The rearrangement links TRBV20-1 to TRBJ2-1; D gene ambiguous. The V end lost 7 bases, the J end lost 5 bases, and 9 bases lay between the germline ends. The CDR3 runs to 11 residues. CDR1 is DFQATT and CDR2 is SNEGSKA in the germline V gene (reference sequence). CDR3: CSGGANNEQFF. As DNA, the CDR3 is TGCAGTGGAGGAGCGAACAATGAGCAGTTCTTC.

The chain has TRBV10-3 and TRBJ1-5, with 10 bases matching TRBD1. The V and J ends lost 3 bases and 6 bases, in that order; junction bases with no gene match: 2. This CDR3 has 14 residues. CDR1 ENHRY and CDR2 SYGVKD come from the germline V gene. The CDR3 DNA reads TGTGCCATCAGTGAAAGACAGGGGGCTCAGCCCCAGCATTTT. Its translation: CAISERQGAQPQHF.

This clone was detected only a few times. Other nucleotide sequences from this sample produce the same CDR3. V is TRBV10-3 and J is TRBJ2-7; TRBD1 matches 11 bases. Germline-derived CDR1 and CDR2 are ENHRY and SYGVKD. J was trimmed by 4 bases and V by 8 bases; bases with no gene match: 4. This CDR3 is 13 amino acids long. CDR3 sequence reads: CAIGGQGAYEQYF. CDR3 coding DNA: TGTGCCATCGGAGGACAGGGGGCTTACGAGCAGTACTTC.

V usage is TRBV29-1 and J usage is TRBJ1-5; the D is unclear. This CDR3 spans 18 amino acids. Looked up from germline, CDR1 is SQVTM and CDR2 is ANQGSEA. V was cut by 3 bases and J by 7 bases, with 28 bases left in between. CDR3: CSVEEDFASRGAEQPQHF. DNA for the CDR3: TGCAGCGTTGAGGAGGACTTCGCAAGTCGAGGCGCAGAGCAGCCCCAGCATTTT.

The chain combines TRBV27 with TRBJ1-6; D ambiguous. The germline V and J ends were trimmed by 0 bases and 6 bases, with 9 bases remaining between them. The CDR3 loop spans 15 amino acids. In germline, CDR1 is MNHEY, CDR2 SMNVEV (reference sequence). The CDR3, as DNA: TGTGCCAGCAGTTTATCGCCCTCGGGTAATTCACCCCTCCACTTT. This encodes CASSLSPSGNSPLHF.

For this clone: The junction departs from germline at one end; a sequencing error may be responsible. The chain has TRBV2 and TRBJ1-5; D gene uncertain. Per germline, CDR1 SNHLY and CDR2 FYNNEI. The CDR3 spans 14 residues. The chain's CDR3 is CASREDMSNQPQHF. The DNA for the CDR3 is TGTGCCAGCAGGGAAGACATGAGCAATCAGCCCCAGCATTTT. Full variable domain (missing parts from reference TRBV2 and TRBJ1-5): EPEVTQTPSHQVTQMGQEVILRCVPISNHLYFYWYRQILGQKVEFLVSFYNNEISEKSEIFDDQFSVERPDGSNFTLKIRSTKLEDSAMYFCASREDMSNQPQHFGDGTRLSIL.

The chain is built from TRBV13 and TRBJ2-7; no clear D. Looked up from germline, CDR1 is PRHDT and CDR2 is FYEKMQ (reference sequence). The CDR3 consists of 11 residues. Between the trimmed V and J ends, which lost 0 bases and 6 bases, there was a span of 3 bases. CDR3 nucleotide sequence: TGTGCCAGCAGCTTAGGGGCCGAGCAGTACTTC. Translating gives CASSLGAEQYF.

The rearrangement links TRBV7-9 to TRBJ1-2; 8 bases match TRBD1. The CDR3 runs to 17 residues. Unmatched junction bases numbered 9, after V lost 2 bases and J lost 1 base. Germline V gene lookup returns CDR1 SEHNR and CDR2 FQNEAQ (reference sequence). CDR3 protein: CASSLLLGTGVNYGYTF. The CDR3, as DNA: TGTGCCAGCAGCTTATTACTTGGGACAGGCGTTAACTATGGCTACACCTTC.

This clone was counted a few times. The chain links TRBV7-9 to TRBJ1-1, with TRBD1 matching over 10 bases. Germline-derived CDR1 and CDR2 are SEHNR and FQNEAQ (reference sequence). V dropped 4 bases and J dropped 4; count of bases not matched to a gene: 9. The CDR3 consists of 16 residues. Here the CDR3 reads CASSSRSTGGGTEAFF. The CDR3 DNA sequence: TGTGCCAGCAGCTCACGATCGACAGGGGGCGGCACTGAAGCTTTCTTT.

CDR3: CASSGEGPFTEAFF. The CDR3 region has the DNA TGTGCCAGTAGTGGCGAGGGTCCCTTCACTGAAGCTTTCTTT. The chain recombines TRBV19 with TRBJ1-1; no reliable D call. V was clipped by 5 bases and J by 4 bases, with 14 bases between them. Germline values: CDR1 LNHDA, CDR2 SQIVND (reference sequence). This CDR3 contains 14 residues.

The chain carries TRBV6-5 and TRBJ2-1, with D tentatively TRBD1 (5 bases). Trimming took 5 bases from V and 2 from J, leaving 10 bases between them. CDR1 and CDR2 from the germline V gene are MNHEY and SVGAGI. CDR3 length: 14 residues. DNA for the CDR3: TGTGCCAGCAGTATACAGGAGCCCTACAATGAGCAGTTCTTC. This codes for CASSIQEPYNEQFF.

The chain couples TRBV4-1 to TRBJ2-7; D may be TRBD1 (5 bases). Deletions cut 1 base from V and 2 bases from J, with 12 bases between. Germline values: CDR1 MGHRA, CDR2 YSYEKL. The CDR3 loop spans 15 amino acids. CDR3 sequence: CASSQVRQGPYEQYF. CDR3 in DNA: TGCGCCAGCAGCCAAGTTCGGCAGGGCCCCTACGAGCAGTACTTC.

V usage is TRBV7-9 and J usage is TRBJ1-4, with D unclear. The germline V and J ends were trimmed by 5 bases and 5 bases, with 15 bases remaining between them. The CDR3 is 15 amino acids. CDR1 is SEHNR, CDR2 FQNEAQ, per germline (reference sequence). The CDR3 sequence is CASSLTSRPNEKLFF. The CDR3 DNA is TGTGCCAGCAGCCTTACATCCAGGCCAAATGAAAAACTGTTTTTT.

This rearrangement joins TRBV16 to TRBJ2-7; D is possibly TRBD2 (6 bases). Germline-derived CDR1 and CDR2 are KGHSY and FQNENV. The CDR3 runs 15 residues. Trimming stripped 4 bases from V and 4 bases from J, with 17 bases between. The CDR3 reads CASSLSGTGAYEQYF. The CDR3 DNA sequence: TGTGCCAGCAGCCTTTCCGGGACGGGAGCTTACGAGCAGTACTTC.

This chain joins TRBV19 and TRBJ1-1; 8 nucleotides agree with TRBD1. Germline CDR1 reads LNHDA; CDR2 reads SQIVND (reference sequence). The CDR3 has 15 amino acids. The V gene end was trimmed by 3 bases and the J gene end by 3 bases; junction bases not matched to a gene: 6. This CDR3 reads CASSMDREVDTEAFF. DNA for the CDR3: TGTGCCAGTAGTATGGACAGGGAGGTAGACACTGAAGCTTTCTTT.

The chain links TRBV4-3 to TRBJ2-1; D uncertain. CDR1 is LGHNA and CDR2 is YSLEER in the germline V gene. The germline V and J ends were trimmed by 4 bases and 10 bases, with 14 bases remaining between them. The CDR3 sequence is 13 residues long. The CDR3 nucleotides read TGCGCCAGCAGCCGCGATTTAGAACTCGAGCAGTTCTTC. Its translation: CASSRDLELEQFF.

This chain joins TRBV7-2 and TRBJ2-5, with 10 positions matching TRBD1. V shed 5 bases and J 5 bases; nucleotides not matched to a gene: 8. This CDR3 is built from 15 residues. Germline V CDR1 and CDR2: SGHTA, FQGNSA. Written as DNA, the CDR3 is TGTGCCAGCAGCCCAAGGGACAGGGGAGGGGAGACCCAGTACTTC. Translated: CASSPRDRGGETQYF.

V usage is TRBV19 and J usage is TRBJ2-7; no clear D. This CDR3 is 12 amino acids long. With 5 bases removed from V and 6 bases from J, the gap between germline ends came to 11 bases. Germline CDR1 LNHDA, CDR2 SQIVND (reference sequence). CDR3 DNA sequence: TGTGCCAGTAGTCGTGTTCTTTTCGAGCAGTACTTC. Amino acids: CASSRVLFEQYF.

This chain links TRBV7-2 with TRBJ2-1; D perhaps matches TRBD1 (6 bases). The CDR3 consists of 14 residues. Germline lookup yields CDR1 SGHTA and CDR2 FQGNSA. V was shortened by 1 base and J by 4 bases, with 8 bases between the two germline ends. The CDR3 bases are TGTGCCAGCAGCTTAGAGGACAGATACAATGAGCAGTTCTTC. It codes for CASSLEDRYNEQFF.

J is TRBJ1-1 and V is TRBV5-1; the D is unclear. This CDR3 region has 14 residues. Per germline, CDR1 SGHRS and CDR2 YFSETQ. V was clipped by 0 bases and J by 4 bases, with 10 bases between them. CDR3: CASSLAAGSTEAFF. In nucleotides, the CDR3 is TGCGCCAGCAGCTTGGCGGCGGGGAGCACTGAAGCTTTCTTT.

Only a few counts were recorded for this clone. V is TRBV4-2 and J is TRBJ1-2; 7 bases map to TRBD1. J gave up 4 bases and V 3 bases, and 11 bases lay outside the gene matches. This CDR3 is 16 amino acids long. The germline CDR1 and CDR2 sequences are LGHNA and YNFKEQ. CDR3 in amino acids: CASSQGPGTVGYGYTF. DNA for the CDR3: TGTGCCAGCAGCCAGGGCCCGGGGACAGTCGGCTATGGCTACACCTTC.

With regard to this clone: The junction shows a germline mismatch at one end, possibly a read error. The chain is built from TRBV28 and TRBJ1-6; D might be TRBD1 (5 bases). CDR1 and CDR2 (germline): MDHEN, SYDVKM. CDR3 length: 11 amino acids. Written as DNA, the CDR3 is TGTGCCAGCAGTCTATTCGACAGCTTCAACTTT. Translation: CASSLFDSFNF.